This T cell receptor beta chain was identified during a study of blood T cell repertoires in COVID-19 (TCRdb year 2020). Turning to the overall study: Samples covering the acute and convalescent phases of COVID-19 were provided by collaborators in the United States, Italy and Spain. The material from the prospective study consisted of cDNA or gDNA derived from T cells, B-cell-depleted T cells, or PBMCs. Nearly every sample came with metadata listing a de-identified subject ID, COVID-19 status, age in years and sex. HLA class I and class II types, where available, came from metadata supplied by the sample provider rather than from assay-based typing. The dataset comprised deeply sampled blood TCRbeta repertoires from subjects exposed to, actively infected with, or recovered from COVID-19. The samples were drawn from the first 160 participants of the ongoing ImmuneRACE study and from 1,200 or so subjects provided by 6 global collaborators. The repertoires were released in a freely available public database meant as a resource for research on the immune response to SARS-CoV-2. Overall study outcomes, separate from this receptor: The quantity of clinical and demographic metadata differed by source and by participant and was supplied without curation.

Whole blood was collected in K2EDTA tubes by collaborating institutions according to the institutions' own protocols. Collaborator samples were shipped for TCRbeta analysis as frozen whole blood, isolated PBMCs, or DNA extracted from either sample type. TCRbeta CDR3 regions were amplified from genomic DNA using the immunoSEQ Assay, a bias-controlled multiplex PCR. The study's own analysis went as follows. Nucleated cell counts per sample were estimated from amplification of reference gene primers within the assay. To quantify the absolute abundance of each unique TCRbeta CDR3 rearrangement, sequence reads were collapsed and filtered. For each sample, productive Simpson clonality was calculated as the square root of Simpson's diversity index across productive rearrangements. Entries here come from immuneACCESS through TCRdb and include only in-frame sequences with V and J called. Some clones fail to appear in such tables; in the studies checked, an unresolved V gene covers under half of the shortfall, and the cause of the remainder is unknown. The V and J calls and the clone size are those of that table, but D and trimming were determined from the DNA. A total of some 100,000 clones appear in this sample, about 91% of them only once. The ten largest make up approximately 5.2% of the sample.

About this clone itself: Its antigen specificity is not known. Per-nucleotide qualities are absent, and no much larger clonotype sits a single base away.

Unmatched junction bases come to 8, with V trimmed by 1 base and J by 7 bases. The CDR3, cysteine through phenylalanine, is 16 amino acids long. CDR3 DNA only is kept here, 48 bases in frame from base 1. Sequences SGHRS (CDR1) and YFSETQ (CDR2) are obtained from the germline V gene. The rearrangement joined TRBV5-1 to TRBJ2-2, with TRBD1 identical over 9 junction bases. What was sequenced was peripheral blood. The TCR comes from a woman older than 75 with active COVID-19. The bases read TGCGCCAGCAGCTTGCAGGACAGGGGATTGAGCGGGGAGCTGTTTTTT. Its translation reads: CASSLQDRGLSGELFF.